This TCR beta chain was retrieved from a study of T cell responses to AZD1222 COVID-19 vaccine. Whole-study results and caveats: The donor group comprised mostly white British people and more females; the analysis possibly underestimated clonal diversity. Unmutated variant regions are reportedly the target of nearly half of TCRs that are spike-specific.

With 3 bases clipped from V and 3 bases from J, the junction kept 5 bases outside the gene matches. CDR1 and CDR2 from the germline V gene are SGHTA and FQGNSA. The CDR3 has 14 amino acids. The table came from immunoSEQ multiplex PCR; TCRdb's copy has only in-frame clones and leaves some out. The table has nearly 110,000 clones, 75% to 95% seen once; the top ten hold about 6.8%. Pooled in the analysis were second doses at about 4 or about 12 weeks. A remark on this clone: Antigen unknown.

The sample consisted of peripheral blood, taken 28 days after the second AZD1222 dose. The TCR was taken from an adult who received the AZD1222 COVID-19 vaccine. The gene calls are TRBV7-2 and TRBJ2-7; 7 bases align to TRBD1. Here the CDR3 DNA reads TGTGCCAGCAGCTTCAGGACAGGAATCTACGAGCAGTACTTC. Protein product: CASSFRTGIYEQYF.